The rows below give T cell receptor beta chains drawn from one sample of a study of blood T cell repertoires in COVID-19. Clones were read by immunoSEQ multiplex PCR, and TCRdb kept only the in-frame ones, dropping some. The sample yields about 210,000 clones, around 86% seen once. Sequencing used PBMCs or T cells enriched from blood (not recorded which). Source of these receptors: a woman aged 45-60 years with acute COVID-19. The CDR3 runs from the conserved cysteine through the conserved F or W. D genes are given only for firm matches. A row's size may be missing; if present it is once, few, many or a size class.

D	length	J	size	V	CDR3	DNA
-	13	TRBJ2-5	few	TRBV5-4	CASTMRGEETQYF	TGTGCCAGCACCATGCGCGGGGAAGAGACCCAGTACTTC
TRBD1	16	TRBJ1-6	-	TRBV28	CASSLWTGDESSPLHF	TGTGCCAGCAGTCTGTGGACAGGGGATGAAAGTTCACCCCTCCACTTT
-	13	TRBJ2-1	-	TRBV7-2	CASSFNFYNEQFF	TGTGCCAGCAGCTTCAATTTTTACAATGAGCAGTTCTTC
-	16	TRBJ2-5	-	TRBV4-2	CASSYQLSGARETQYF	TGTGCCAGCAGCTACCAACTGTCGGGTGCCAGAGAGACCCAGTACTTC
TRBD1	15	TRBJ2-7	-	TRBV7-8	CASSSPGTGSYEQYF	TGTGCCAGCAGCTCCCCCGGGACAGGATCCTACGAGCAGTACTTC
-	15	TRBJ1-2	-	TRBV27	CASSSPHTGSYGYTF	TGTGCCAGCAGTTCCCCCCACACAGGGTCCTATGGCTACACCTTC
-	14	TRBJ1-2	few	TRBV5-4	CASSRVLQGSGYTF	TGTGCCAGCAGCCGAGTCCTACAGGGCTCCGGCTACACCTTC
-	13	TRBJ1-3	-	TRBV12-3/TRBV12-4	CASSLMVTFSIYF	TGTGCCAGCAGTTTGATGGTGACTTTCTCCATATATTTT
TRBD1	20	TRBJ1-4	-	TRBV7-8	CASSLRRGGFRDSGNEKLFF	TGTGCCAGCAGCTTAAGAAGAGGGGGATTTAGGGACAGCGGAAATGAAAAACTGTTTTTT
-	14	TRBJ2-3	-	TRBV11-2	CASSPWTGTDTQYF	TGTGCCAGCAGCCCCTGGACAGGCACAGATACGCAGTATTTT
TRBD2	16	TRBJ2-3	-	TRBV9	CASSVEIGGSSDTQYF	TGTGCCAGCAGCGTAGAAATCGGGGGGAGCTCAGATACGCAGTATTTT
TRBD1	14	TRBJ1-6	-	TRBV28	CASNRGGQDSPLHF	TGTGCCAGCAACAGGGGGGGGCAGGATTCACCCCTCCACTTT
TRBD1	15	TRBJ1-6	-	TRBV5-6	CASSRLGQGNSPLHF	TGTGCCAGCAGTCGGCTGGGACAGGGAAATTCACCCCTCCACTTT
-	13	TRBJ1-4	once	TRBV11-2	CASSTGGGEKLFF	TGTGCCAGCAGCACGGGAGGCGGTGAAAAACTGTTTTTT
-	15	TRBJ2-7	-	TRBV7-6	CASSDQGLPTYEQYF	TGTGCCAGCAGCGATCAGGGGCTTCCTACCTACGAGCAGTACTTC
TRBD1	13	TRBJ1-2	once	TRBV18	CASSLQGSVGYTF	TGTGCCAGCTCACTACAGGGGTCGGTCGGCTACACCTTC
TRBD1	14	TRBJ2-3	-	TRBV3-1/TRBV3-2	CASSTGTGTDTQYF	TGTGCCAGCAGCACCGGGACAGGCACAGATACGCAGTATTTT
TRBD1	17	TRBJ1-3	-	TRBV19	CASSMDDRVYSGNTIYF	TGTGCCAGTAGTATGGATGACAGGGTATACTCTGGAAACACCATATATTTT
-	15	TRBJ1-2	-	TRBV19	CASRDPTATFYGYTF	TGTGCCAGTAGGGACCCGACAGCGACGTTCTATGGCTACACCTTC
-	15	TRBJ2-1	-	TRBV27	CASSSSAGRYNEQFF	TGTGCCAGCAGCTCATCCGCGGGGAGATACAATGAGCAGTTCTTC
-	13	TRBJ2-3	-	TRBV18	CASSPSQKDTQYF	TGTGCCAGCTCACCCAGTCAAAAAGATACGCAGTATTTT
TRBD2	17	TRBJ2-1	-	TRBV7-6	CASSLDPSGSSYNEQFF	TGTGCCAGCAGCTTAGATCCTAGCGGGAGCTCCTACAATGAGCAGTTCTTC
TRBD2	17	TRBJ2-5	-	TRBV5-1	CASSRGLAGGSGETQYF	TGCGCCAGCAGCCGGGGACTAGCGGGAGGGTCCGGAGAGACCCAGTACTTC
TRBD2	17	TRBJ2-7	-	TRBV3-1/TRBV3-2	CASRQNPTAGGAYEQYF	TGTGCCAGCAGGCAGAACCCCACGGCGGGGGGGGCCTACGAGCAGTACTTC
-	12	TRBJ2-5	-	TRBV30	CAWRSSAKTQYF	TGTGCCTGGAGGTCGTCTGCGAAGACCCAGTACTTC
TRBD2	20	TRBJ2-1	-	TRBV11-3	CASSLDGLAGGKSSYNEQFF	TGTGCCAGCAGCTTAGATGGGCTAGCGGGAGGGAAGAGCTCCTACAATGAGCAGTTCTTC
-	12	TRBJ1-1	-	TRBV27	CASSFRRGEAFF	TGTGCCAGCAGTTTTAGAAGGGGTGAAGCTTTCTTT
-	12	TRBJ1-4	few	TRBV3-1/TRBV3-2	CASSQEGSILFF	TGTGCCAGCAGCCAAGAGGGCAGTATACTGTTTTTT
-	16	TRBJ2-3	-	TRBV3-1/TRBV3-2	CASSQVAAGGTDTQYF	TGTGCCAGCAGCCAAGTAGCAGCCGGGGGCACAGATACGCAGTATTTT
TRBD1	16	TRBJ1-1	-	TRBV6-5	CASSSTDRGPSTEAFF	TGTGCCAGCAGTTCCACGGACAGGGGGCCGTCCACTGAAGCTTTCTTT
-	12	TRBJ2-2	-	TRBV6-5	CASSSRAGELFF	TGTGCCAGCAGTTCGCGAGCCGGGGAGCTGTTTTTT
TRBD1	14	TRBJ1-2	-	TRBV11-1	CASSLRWTGNGYTF	TGTGCCAGCAGCTTAAGATGGACAGGGAATGGCTACACCTTC
-	15	TRBJ1-2	-	TRBV14	CASSQDVYRANGYTF	TGTGCCAGCAGCCAAGATGTATACAGGGCAAATGGCTACACCTTC
TRBD1	15	TRBJ2-1	-	TRBV28	CASSEAGTGYNEQFF	TGTGCCAGCAGTGAAGCCGGGACAGGGTACAATGAGCAGTTCTTC
TRBD2	16	TRBJ2-7	-	TRBV6-5	CASSYSGGGLAYEQYF	TGTGCCAGCAGTTACTCGGGCGGGGGACTAGCCTACGAGCAGTACTTC
TRBD1	12	TRBJ2-1	-	TRBV19	CASADRGNEQFF	TGTGCCAGTGCGGACAGGGGCAATGAGCAGTTCTTC
TRBD1	19	TRBJ2-2	-	TRBV7-2	CASSFSPLTGVISTGELFF	TGTGCCAGCAGCTTTTCCCCGCTGACAGGGGTGATAAGCACCGGGGAGCTGTTTTTT